This T cell receptor (beta chain) was sequenced for a study of STAT3 mutations in large granular lymphocyte leukemia. Overall study context: Around two fifths of treated T-LGLL patients showed hematologic response to immunosuppression.

Assay used: immunoSEQ multiplex PCR; TCRdb lists only in-frame clones, some missing. The data show 4,000 to 5,500 clones, with around 55% seen just once and roughly 60% held by the top ten. On this clone itself: The target antigen is unknown.

Whole-study results and caveats: Every T-cell large granular lymphocyte leukemia patient had at least one immunodominant TCR beta clonotype. Clonal expansion was inferred from samples taken at other timepoints. In about 30% of the 18 patients, new TCR clonotypes emerged after therapy.

Germline CDR1 and CDR2: MNHGY and SVAAGI. With 4 bases removed from V and 4 bases from J, the gap between germline ends came to 11 bases. CDR3 length equals 14 residues. The chain uses TRBV6-9 and TRBJ1-5; TRBD1 might be the D (6 bases). Sequenced material: peripheral blood mononuclear cells. The clonotype originates from a male patient in his fifties with T-cell large granular lymphocyte leukemia. Some clones in this sample may be carry-over from other donors' samples. The CDR3 DNA is TGTGCCAGCAGTTCCACGGGGGCTAATCAGCCCCAGCATTTT. Its protein product is CASSSTGANQPQHF.